A selection of T cell receptor beta chains follows, all from one sample in a study of cytotoxic CD8 clonotypes in ibrutinib-treated CLL. TCRdb's table, derived via immunoSEQ multiplex PCR, lists solely in-frame clones and lacks some. This sample carries some 140,000 clones, less than 95% of them seen once, and the ten largest clones take approximately 11%. The sample was PBMCs, taken after 12 months of ibrutinib treatment. Receptors were obtained from a human donor with chronic lymphocytic leukemia. CDR3s include the opening cysteine and the closing phenylalanine or tryptophan. The order of the fields is D gene, J gene, V gene, clone size, CDR3 DNA, CDR3 protein. D genes are given only for firm matches. Rows give clone size only sometimes, using once, few, many, or a class for an expanded clone.

>TRBD2|TRBJ2-2|TRBV18|once
TGTGCCAGCTCACCGTCCGGGACTAGTGGTACCGGGGAGCTGTTTTTT
CASSPSGTSGTGELFF
>TRBD1|TRBJ1-5|TRBV5-3|NA
TGTGCCAGAAGCTTCCGCCCAGGACAGGGGCCCAATCAGCCCCAGCATTTT
CARSFRPGQGPNQPQHF
>NA|TRBJ1-1|TRBV11-2|NA
TGTGCCAGCACCCTTACCCGCACAGCGAACACTGAAGCTTTCTTT
CASTLTRTANTEAFF
>NA|TRBJ2-1|TRBV19|once
TGTGCCAGTAGCCCCCGGGGGCGCCCAGGGCCCTACAATGAGCAGTTCTTC
CASSPRGRPGPYNEQFF
>NA|TRBJ2-2|TRBV11-1|once
TGTGCCAGCAGCCGTGCCGGGGAGCTGTTTTTT
CASSRAGELFF
>TRBD1|TRBJ1-5|TRBV7-2|NA
TGTGCCAGCAGCTTAGTTGGGACAGCTGAGCAGCCCCAGCATTTT
CASSLVGTAEQPQHF
>NA|TRBJ1-2|TRBV15|NA
TGTGCCACCAGTTTGCTAGACTATGGCTACACCTTC
CATSLLDYGYTF
>TRBD1|TRBJ2-1|TRBV25-1|NA
TGTGCCAGCAGTCTGGGGACAGGGTCCCACAATGAGCAGTTCTTC
CASSLGTGSHNEQFF
>NA|TRBJ2-1|TRBV14|NA
TGTGCCAGCAGCCAAGGTCCCGGTGTTGCCTACAATGAGCAGTTCTTC
CASSQGPGVAYNEQFF
>TRBD2|TRBJ2-5|TRBV7-2|once
TGTGCCAGCAGCTTAGAGACTAGCGGAGAAGAGACCCAGTACTTC
CASSLETSGEETQYF
>TRBD2|TRBJ2-1|TRBV28|NA
TGTGCCAGCAGTCTAACTAGCGGGAGGGCCAATGAGCAGTTCTTC
CASSLTSGRANEQFF
>NA|TRBJ2-7|TRBV5-1|NA
TGCGCCAGCAGAGTGGGGGGACCCACCTACGAGCAGTACTTC
CASRVGGPTYEQYF
>NA|TRBJ2-3|TRBV27|NA
TGTGCCAGCAGTTTGTTACTAGGGTGGGCAGATACGCAGTATTTT
CASSLLLGWADTQYF
>NA|TRBJ2-4|TRBV4-2|NA
TGTGCCAGCAGCCAAGTCCTGATCAAAAACATTCAGTACTTC
CASSQVLIKNIQYF
>TRBD2|TRBJ2-3|TRBV15|NA
TGTGCCACCAGCAGAATCCCTAGCGGGAGGGTAACAGATACGCAGTATTTT
CATSRIPSGRVTDTQYF
>TRBD2|TRBJ2-3|TRBV28|NA
TGTGCCAGCAGTCCCGGACTAGCGGGAGGAGTGGATACGCAGTATTTT
CASSPGLAGGVDTQYF
>TRBD1|TRBJ1-1|TRBV5-1|NA
TGCGCCAGCAGCTTGGGACAGGGGGTAGCTGAAGCTTTCTTT
CASSLGQGVAEAFF
>NA|TRBJ2-1|TRBV19|NA
TGTGCCAGTAGTATCGGGTCAGCTTACAATGAGCAGTTCTTC
CASSIGSAYNEQFF
>NA|TRBJ1-1|TRBV7-9|NA
TGTGCCAGCAGCGTGGACACAATGAACACTGAAGCTTTCTTT
CASSVDTMNTEAFF
>NA|TRBJ1-1|TRBV18|NA
TGTGCCAGCTCACCACGGGGGCAAGGCACTGAAGCTTTCTTT
CASSPRGQGTEAFF
>NA|TRBJ1-2|TRBV28|NA
TGTGCCTCCCGGTCCGGGCAAACCTATGGCTACACCTTC
CASRSGQTYGYTF
>NA|TRBJ2-7|TRBV30|NA
TGTGCCTGGACCCGGGACTTCGGAACCTACGAGCAGTACTTC
CAWTRDFGTYEQYF
>TRBD2|TRBJ2-7|TRBV5-4|NA
TGTGCCAGCAGCCCTAGCGGACTCTCCTACGAGCAGTACTTC
CASSPSGLSYEQYF
>TRBD1|TRBJ1-1|TRBV2|NA
TGTGCCAGACAGGGGGCTTATACTGAAGCTTTCTTT
CARQGAYTEAFF
>NA|TRBJ1-6|TRBV2|NA
TGTGCCAGCAGCCTCAGGACAGAGGCAGCTTCACCCCTCCACTTT
CASSLRTEAASPLHF
>TRBD1|TRBJ1-3|TRBV13|once
TGTGCCAGCAGACAGGGACAGGGCCTTAATTCTGGAAACACCATATATTTT
CASRQGQGLNSGNTIYF
>NA|TRBJ2-2|TRBV6-5|NA
TGTGCCAGCAGCCCCGAGACAGACACCGGGGAGCTGTTTTTT
CASSPETDTGELFF
>NA|TRBJ1-1|TRBV28|few
TGTGCCAGCAGTTTACGGGGTACTGAAGCTTTCTTT
CASSLRGTEAFF
>TRBD2|TRBJ2-1|TRBV6-5|NA
TGTGCCAGCAGGCGGGGACTAGCGAATGAGCAGTTCTTC
CASRRGLANEQFF
>TRBD1|TRBJ1-5|TRBV2|NA
TGTGCCAGCAGTGAGGGACAGGGACCTGGCAATCAGCCCCAGCATTTT
CASSEGQGPGNQPQHF
>TRBD2|TRBJ2-1|TRBV28|NA
TGTGCCAGCAGCCCCCAGCGGGAGTATGTGGATGAGCAGTTCTTC
CASSPQREYVDEQFF
>NA|TRBJ2-1|TRBV27|NA
TGTGCCAGCAGTTTCCGTTTTGAGACCTACAATGAGCAGTTCTTC
CASSFRFETYNEQFF
>NA|TRBJ1-1|TRBV29-1|once
TGCAGCGTGTCAGGGAGGAACACTGAAGCTTTCTTT
CSVSGRNTEAFF
>NA|TRBJ2-3|TRBV4-3|NA
TGCGCCAGCAGCCAAGATGGGGGTGATACGCAGTATTTT
CASSQDGGDTQYF
>NA|TRBJ2-4|TRBV6-6|once
TGTGCCAGCAGTTGGTTAAACATTCAGTACTTC
CASSWLNIQYF
>TRBD1|TRBJ1-4|TRBV28|NA
TGTGCCAGCAGTTTTAACAGGGGGCGTGAAAAACTGTTTTTT
CASSFNRGREKLFF
>NA|TRBJ2-2|TRBV7-3|NA
TGTGCCAGCAGCTTGCTCCCGATTGGGAACACCGGGGAGCTGTTTTTT
CASSLLPIGNTGELFF
>NA|TRBJ2-7|TRBV6-5|NA
TGTGCCAGCAGTAACTCCTACGAGCAGTACTTC
CASSNSYEQYF
>TRBD2|TRBJ2-1|TRBV9|NA
TGTGCCAGCAGCCCCGTAGGGAGCGGGAGCTATGAGCAGTTCTTC
CASSPVGSGSYEQFF
>TRBD2|TRBJ2-3|TRBV5-1|NA
TGCGCCAGCAGCTCTCTAGCGGGAGCCACAGATACGCAGTATTTT
CASSSLAGATDTQYF
>NA|TRBJ2-5|TRBV7-9|NA
TGTGCCAGCAGCTTAGGGGCAGTCGCCCAAGAGACCCAGTACTTC
CASSLGAVAQETQYF
>TRBD1|TRBJ2-2|TRBV28|NA
TGTGCCAGCAGTTCTCCGAGGATCCGACAGGGGAACACCGGGGAGCTGTTTTTT
CASSSPRIRQGNTGELFF
>TRBD2|TRBJ2-7|TRBV10-3|NA
TGTGCCATACAAGGGACTACCTTCGTCGAGCAGTACTTC
CAIQGTTFVEQYF
>TRBD1|TRBJ1-1|TRBV2|NA
TGTGCCAGCAGTAAACAGGGGGCCGGGGGAACTGAAGCTTTCTTT
CASSKQGAGGTEAFF
>NA|TRBJ1-1|TRBV7-2|NA
TGTGCCAGCAGCTCTTCCTCGGGACCGAACACTGAAGCTTTCTTT
CASSSSSGPNTEAFF